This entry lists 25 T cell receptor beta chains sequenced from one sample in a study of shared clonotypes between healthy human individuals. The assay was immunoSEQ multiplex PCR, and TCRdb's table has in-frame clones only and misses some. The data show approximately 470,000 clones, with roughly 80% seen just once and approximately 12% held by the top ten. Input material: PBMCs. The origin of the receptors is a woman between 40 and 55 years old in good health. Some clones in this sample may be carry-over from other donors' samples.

CDR3: CASSFLVRGSGELFF. The CDR3 DNA reads TGTGCCAGCAGCTTTCTAGTGCGGGGGTCCGGGGAGCTGTTTTTT. The chain recombines TRBV7-2 with TRBJ2-2; 7 positions match TRBD2. Trimming removed 3 bases from V and 6 bases from J; junction bases left unmatched: 7. CDR1 SGHTA and CDR2 FQGNSA come from the germline V gene. This CDR3 has 15 amino acids. The full variable domain, with the rest looked up from reference TRBV7-2 and TRBJ2-2, is GAGVSQSPSNKVTEKGKDVELRCDPISGHTALYWYRQSLGQGLEFLIYFQGNSAPDKSGLPSDRFSAERTGGSVSTLTIQRTQQEDSAVYLCASSFLVRGSGELFFGEGSRLTVL.

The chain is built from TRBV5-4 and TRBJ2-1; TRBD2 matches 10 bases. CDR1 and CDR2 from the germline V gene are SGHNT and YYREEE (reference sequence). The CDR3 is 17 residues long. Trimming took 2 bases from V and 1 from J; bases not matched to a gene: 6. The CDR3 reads CASSFFLAGESYNEQFF. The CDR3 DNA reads TGTGCCAGCAGCTTTTTTCTAGCGGGAGAGTCCTACAATGAGCAGTTCTTC.

The CDR3 here is CASSQGPSLQETQYF. CDR3 coding DNA: TGCGCCAGCAGTCAGGGCCCATCCCTACAAGAGACCCAGTACTTC. V usage is TRBV5-1 and J usage is TRBJ2-5; perhaps TRBD1 as D (5 bases). Trimming left V 5 bases short and J 2 bases short, with 16 bases between. CDR1 and CDR2 from the germline V gene are SGHRS and YFSETQ. This CDR3 contains 15 residues.

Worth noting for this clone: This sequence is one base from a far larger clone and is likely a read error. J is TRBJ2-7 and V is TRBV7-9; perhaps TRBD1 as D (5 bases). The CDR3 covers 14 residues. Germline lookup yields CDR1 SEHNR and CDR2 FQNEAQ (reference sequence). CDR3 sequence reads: CASSLVSGSCEQYF. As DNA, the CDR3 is TGTGCCAGCAGCTTAGTGTCAGGGTCCTGCGAGCAGTACTTC.

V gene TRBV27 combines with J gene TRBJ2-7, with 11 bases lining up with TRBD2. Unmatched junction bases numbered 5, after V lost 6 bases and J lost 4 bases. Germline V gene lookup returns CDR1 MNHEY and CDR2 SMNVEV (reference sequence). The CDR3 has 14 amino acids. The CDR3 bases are TGTGCCAGCAGACCTAGCGGGAGGCGGTACGAGCAGTACTTC. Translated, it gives CASRPSGRRYEQYF.

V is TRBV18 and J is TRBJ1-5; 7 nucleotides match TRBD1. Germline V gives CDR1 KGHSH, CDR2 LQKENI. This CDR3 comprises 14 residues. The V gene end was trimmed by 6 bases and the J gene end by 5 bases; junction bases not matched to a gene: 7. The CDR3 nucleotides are TGTGCCAGCTCGGGGGGGGACAGAGATCAGCCCCAGCATTTT. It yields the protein CASSGGDRDQPQHF.

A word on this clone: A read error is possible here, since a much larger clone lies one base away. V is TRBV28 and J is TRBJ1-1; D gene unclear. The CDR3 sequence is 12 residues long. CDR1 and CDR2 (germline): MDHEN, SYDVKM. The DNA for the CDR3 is TGTACCAGCAAGTCGTGGGTGACTGAAGCTTTCTTT. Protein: CTSKSWVTEAFF.

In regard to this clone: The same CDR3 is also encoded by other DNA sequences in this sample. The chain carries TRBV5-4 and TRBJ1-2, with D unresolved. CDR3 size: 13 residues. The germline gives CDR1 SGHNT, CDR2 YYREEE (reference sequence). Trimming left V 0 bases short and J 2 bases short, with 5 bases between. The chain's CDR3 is CASSLEANYGYTF. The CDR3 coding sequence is TGTGCCAGCAGCTTGGAGGCGAACTATGGCTACACCTTC.

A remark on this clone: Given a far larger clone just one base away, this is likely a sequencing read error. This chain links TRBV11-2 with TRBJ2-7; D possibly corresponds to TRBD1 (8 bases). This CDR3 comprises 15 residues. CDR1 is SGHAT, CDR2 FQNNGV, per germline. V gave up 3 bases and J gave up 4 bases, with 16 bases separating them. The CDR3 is CASSLQTGEGYEQYF. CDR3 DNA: TGTGCCAGCAGCTTGCAGACAGGGGAGGGTTACGAGCAGTACTTC.

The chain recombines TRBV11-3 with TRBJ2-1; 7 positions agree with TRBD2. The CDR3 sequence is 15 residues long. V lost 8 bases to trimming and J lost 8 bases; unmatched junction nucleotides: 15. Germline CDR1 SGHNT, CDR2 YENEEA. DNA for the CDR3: TGTGCCAGCTCACCCGGGGAGGGTTTGGTGGATGAGCAGTTCTTC. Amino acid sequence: CASSPGEGLVDEQFF.

The CDR3: CASSLGPSPEGELFF. The DNA of the CDR3 is TGTGCCAGCAGCCTGGGACCATCACCAGAAGGGGAGCTGTTTTTT. V usage is TRBV7-2 and J usage is TRBJ2-2; D could derive from TRBD1 or TRBD2 (5 bases each). Deletions cut 5 bases from V and 8 bases from J, with 18 bases between. Looked up from germline, CDR1 is SGHTA and CDR2 is FQGNSA. This CDR3 is built from 15 residues.

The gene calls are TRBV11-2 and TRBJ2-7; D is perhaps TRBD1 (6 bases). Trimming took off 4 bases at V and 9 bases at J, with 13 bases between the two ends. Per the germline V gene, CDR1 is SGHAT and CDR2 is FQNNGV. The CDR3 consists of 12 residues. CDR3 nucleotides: TGTGCCAGCAGCTCACAGGGAATGGGGCAGTACTTC. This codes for CASSSQGMGQYF.

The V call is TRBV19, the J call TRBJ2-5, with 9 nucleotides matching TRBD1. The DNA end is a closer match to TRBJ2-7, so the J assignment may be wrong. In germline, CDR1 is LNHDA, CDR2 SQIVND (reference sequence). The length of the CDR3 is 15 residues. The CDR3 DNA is TGTGCCAGTAGTACGACCGGGACAGGGTCCTACGAGCAGTACTTC. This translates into CASSTTGTGSYEQYF.

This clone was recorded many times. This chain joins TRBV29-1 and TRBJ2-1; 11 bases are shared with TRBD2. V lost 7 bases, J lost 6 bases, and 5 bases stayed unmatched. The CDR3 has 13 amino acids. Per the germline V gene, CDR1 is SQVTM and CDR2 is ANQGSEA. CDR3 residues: CSALSGRANEQFF. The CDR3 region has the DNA TGCAGCGCCCTTAGCGGGAGGGCCAATGAGCAGTTCTTC.

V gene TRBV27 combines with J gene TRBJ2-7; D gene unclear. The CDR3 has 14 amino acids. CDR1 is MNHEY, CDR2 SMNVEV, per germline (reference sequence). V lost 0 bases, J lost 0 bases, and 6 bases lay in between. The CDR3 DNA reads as TGTGCCAGCAGTTTATCAAGCAGCTCCTACGAGCAGTACTTC. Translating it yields CASSLSSSSYEQYF.

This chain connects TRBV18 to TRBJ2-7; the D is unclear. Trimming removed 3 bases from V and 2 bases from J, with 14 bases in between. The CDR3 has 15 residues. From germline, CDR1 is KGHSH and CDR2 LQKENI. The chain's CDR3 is CASSPLRVPTYEQYF. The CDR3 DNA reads TGTGCCAGCTCACCCCTCCGGGTGCCCACCTACGAGCAGTACTTC.

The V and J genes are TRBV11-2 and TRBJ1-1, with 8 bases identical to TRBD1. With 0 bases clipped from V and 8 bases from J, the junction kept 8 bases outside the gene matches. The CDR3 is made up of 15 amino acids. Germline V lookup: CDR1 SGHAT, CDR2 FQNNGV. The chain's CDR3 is CASSLDYGTGGEAFF. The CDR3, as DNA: TGTGCCAGCAGCTTAGATTACGGGACAGGTGGGGAAGCTTTCTTT. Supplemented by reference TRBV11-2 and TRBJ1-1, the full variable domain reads EAGVAQSPRYKIIEKRQSVAFWCNPISGHATLYWYQQILGQGPKLLIQFQNNGVVDDSQLPKDRFSAERLKGVDSTLKIQPAKLEDSAVYLCASSLDYGTGGEAFFGQGTRLTVV.

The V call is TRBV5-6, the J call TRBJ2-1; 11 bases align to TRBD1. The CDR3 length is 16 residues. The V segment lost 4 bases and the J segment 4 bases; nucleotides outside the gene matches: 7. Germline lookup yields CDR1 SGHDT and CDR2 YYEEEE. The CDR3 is CASSTRTGGAYNEQFF. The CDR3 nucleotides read TGTGCCAGCAGCACCCGGACAGGGGGCGCGTACAATGAGCAGTTCTTC. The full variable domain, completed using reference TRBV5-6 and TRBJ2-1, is DAGVTQSPTHLIKTRGQQVTLRCSPKSGHDTVSWYQQALGQGPQFIFQYYEEEERQRGNFPDRFSGHQFPNYSSELNVNALLLGDSALYLCASSTRTGGAYNEQFFGPGTRLTVL.

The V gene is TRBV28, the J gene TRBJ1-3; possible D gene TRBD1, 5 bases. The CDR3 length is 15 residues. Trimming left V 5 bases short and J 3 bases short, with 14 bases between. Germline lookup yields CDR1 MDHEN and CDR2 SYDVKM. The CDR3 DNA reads TGTGCCAGCAGTGAGCTGGTGGGGGGTGGAAACACCATATATTTT. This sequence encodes CASSELVGGGNTIYF.

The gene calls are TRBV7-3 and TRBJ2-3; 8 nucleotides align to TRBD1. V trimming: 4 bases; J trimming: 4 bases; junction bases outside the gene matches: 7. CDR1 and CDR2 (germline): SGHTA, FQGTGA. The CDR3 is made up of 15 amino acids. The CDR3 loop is CASSSSGQASDTQYF. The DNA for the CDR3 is TGTGCCAGCAGCTCCTCGGGACAGGCATCAGATACGCAGTATTTT.

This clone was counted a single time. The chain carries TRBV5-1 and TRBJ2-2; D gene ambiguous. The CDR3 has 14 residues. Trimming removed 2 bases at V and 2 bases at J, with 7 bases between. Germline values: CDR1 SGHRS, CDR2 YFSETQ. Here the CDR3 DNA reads TGCGCCAGCAGCTTCGGTCATAACACCGGGGAGCTGTTTTTT. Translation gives CASSFGHNTGELFF.

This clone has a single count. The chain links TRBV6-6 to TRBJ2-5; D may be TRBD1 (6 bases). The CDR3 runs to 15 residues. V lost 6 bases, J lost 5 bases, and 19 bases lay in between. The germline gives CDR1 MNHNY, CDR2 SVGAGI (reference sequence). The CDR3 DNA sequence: TGTGCCAGCAGCCCTACAGGGTCGGATGTGGAGACCCAGTACTTC. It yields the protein CASSPTGSDVETQYF.

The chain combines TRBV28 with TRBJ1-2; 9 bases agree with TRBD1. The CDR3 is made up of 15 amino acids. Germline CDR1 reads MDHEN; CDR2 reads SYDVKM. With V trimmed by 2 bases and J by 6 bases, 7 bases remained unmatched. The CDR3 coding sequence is TGTGCCAGCAGTTTACGCCGGGACAGGGTAGATGGCTACACCTTC. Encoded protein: CASSLRRDRVDGYTF.

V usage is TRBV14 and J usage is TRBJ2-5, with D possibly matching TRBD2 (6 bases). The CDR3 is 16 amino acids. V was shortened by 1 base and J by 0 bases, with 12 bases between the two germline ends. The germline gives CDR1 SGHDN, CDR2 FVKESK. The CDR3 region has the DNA TGTGCCAGCAGCCAAGGGGGAGGATGGTACCAAGAGACCCAGTACTTC. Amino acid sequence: CASSQGGGWYQETQYF.

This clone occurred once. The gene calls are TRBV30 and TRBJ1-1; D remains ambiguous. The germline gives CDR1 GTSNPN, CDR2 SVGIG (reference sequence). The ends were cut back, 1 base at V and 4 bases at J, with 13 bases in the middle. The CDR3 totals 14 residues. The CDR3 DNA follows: TGTGCCTGGAGTGGTCTGGTAGGCATCACTGAAGCTTTCTTT. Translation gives CAWSGLVGITEAFF.